This passage covers 29 T cell receptor beta chains from one sample sequenced in a study of blood T cell repertoires in COVID-19. The repertoire was sequenced with immunoSEQ multiplex PCR; TCRdb's copy has only in-frame clones and lacks some. The table has roughly 150,000 clones, around 84% seen once; the top ten hold roughly 8%. The specimen was PBMCs or T cells enriched from blood (not recorded which). These receptors came from a woman aged 50 to 65 who had recovered from COVID-19.

Details on this clone: Germline is not matched at one junction end, which may reflect a read error. The chain combines TRBV7-7 with TRBJ2-5, with 7 bases lining up with TRBD2. Germline V gene sequence: CDR1 SSHAT, CDR2 FNYEAQ (reference sequence). The CDR3 contains 15 residues. CDR3 nucleotide sequence: TGTGCTAGCAGCTTGCGAACTAGCGATCAAGAGACCCAGTACTTC. It yields the protein CASSLRTSDQETQYF.

The chain couples TRBV6-5 to TRBJ1-2; D may be TRBD1 (5 bases). The CDR3 contains 15 residues. V shed 2 bases and J shed 2 bases, with 12 bases lying between them. CDR1 and CDR2 from the germline V gene are MNHEY and SVGAGI. CDR3 DNA sequence: TGTGCCAGCAGTTACGGTGGGGGGATCAACTATGGCTACACCTTC. It yields the protein CASSYGGGINYGYTF.

As concerns this clone: Other nucleotide sequences in the sample specify the same CDR3. The chain uses TRBV5-1 and TRBJ1-1, with 12 positions matching TRBD1. Germline trimming cut 3 bases from V and 3 bases from J; bases unmatched to any gene: 3. Germline V CDR1 and CDR2: SGHRS, YFSETQ. This CDR3 is built from 15 residues. CDR3 in amino acids: CASSSGQGAYTEAFF. The CDR3 coding sequence is TGCGCCAGCAGCTCGGGACAGGGGGCCTACACTGAAGCTTTCTTT.

This chain connects TRBV27 to TRBJ2-1; D is possibly TRBD2 (5 bases). This CDR3 spans 12 amino acids. V was clipped by 2 bases and J by 6 bases, with 5 bases between them. Germline V CDR1 and CDR2: MNHEY, SMNVEV (reference sequence). The DNA of the CDR3 is TGTGCCAGCAGTTTACGGGGCAATGAGCAGTTCTTC. Protein sequence: CASSLRGNEQFF.

V usage is TRBV27 and J usage is TRBJ2-1, with D unclear. The V end lost 0 bases, the J end lost 7 bases, and 7 bases lay between the germline ends. This CDR3 region has 13 residues. The germline CDR1 and CDR2 sequences are MNHEY and SMNVEV (reference sequence). In DNA form, the CDR3 reads TGTGCCAGCAGTTTATCGAATCTAAATGAGCAGTTCTTC. Translating it yields CASSLSNLNEQFF.

The chain has TRBV5-5 and TRBJ2-3; 9 bases are shared with TRBD2. The germline V gene encodes CDR1 SGHKS and CDR2 YYEKEE (reference sequence). This CDR3 region has 16 residues. V dropped 4 bases and J dropped 0; count of bases not matched to a gene: 6. This chain's CDR3 is CASSPLAGISTDTQYF. CDR3 DNA sequence: TGTGCCAGCAGCCCTCTAGCGGGGATTAGCACAGATACGCAGTATTTT.

V gene TRBV7-9 combines with J gene TRBJ2-1, with D maybe TRBD2 (5 bases). Germline V gene lookup returns CDR1 SEHNR and CDR2 FQNEAQ (reference sequence). The CDR3 loop spans 13 amino acids. Between the trimmed V and J ends, which lost 1 base and 8 bases, there was a span of 9 bases. This CDR3 is CASSLGARDEQFF. As DNA, the CDR3 is TGTGCCAGCAGCTTAGGGGCGAGGGATGAGCAGTTCTTC.

The chain links TRBV11-3 to TRBJ2-7, with a possible D match to TRBD1 (6 bases). Trimming took 4 bases from V and 0 from J, leaving 10 bases between them. Germline V gives CDR1 SGHNT, CDR2 YENEEA. CDR3 size: 14 residues. CDR3 DNA: TGTGCCAGCAGCTCGACAGGAAGCTCCTACGAGCAGTACTTC. Protein: CASSSTGSSYEQYF.

The chain combines TRBV18 with TRBJ1-1; 8 nucleotides line up with TRBD1. Trimming at V came to 3 bases and at J to 1 base, leaving 4 bases not matched to a gene. The germline V gene has CDR1 KGHSH and CDR2 LQKENI. This CDR3 is 15 amino acids long. This CDR3 is CASSPNGQGNTEAFF. The CDR3 DNA follows: TGTGCCAGCTCACCGAACGGACAGGGGAACACTGAAGCTTTCTTT.

The chain employs TRBV5-4 and TRBJ1-1, with 7 bases lining up with TRBD1. Germline V lookup: CDR1 SGHNT, CDR2 YYREEE (reference sequence). The CDR3 has 14 amino acids. V was pared by 0 bases and J by 4 bases, with 3 bases of the junction left unmatched. CDR3 in DNA: TGTGCCAGCAGCTTGGAGCAGGGGGGCACTGAAGCTTTCTTT. It translates to CASSLEQGGTEAFF.

In its sample, this clone ranks as medium-sized (0.01 to 0.1%). The V gene is TRBV2, the J gene TRBJ2-7; 11 positions agree with TRBD1. The germline V gene encodes CDR1 SNHLY and CDR2 FYNNEI. The V and J ends lost 9 bases and 0 bases, in that order; junction bases with no gene match: 4. The CDR3 is 14 amino acids. CDR3 DNA sequence: TGTGCCAGTGTGGGACAGGGGGGCTCCTACGAGCAGTACTTC. This sequence encodes CASVGQGGSYEQYF.

The chain joins TRBV24-1 to TRBJ2-3; TRBD2 agrees at 13 bases. The germline V gene encodes CDR1 KGHDR and CDR2 SFDVKD. The CDR3 spans 16 residues. Trimming took 3 bases from V and 8 from J; bases not matched to a gene: 7. CDR3 protein: CATSDQLAGGMATQYF. The CDR3 nucleotides are TGTGCCACCAGTGATCAACTAGCGGGAGGGATGGCTACGCAGTATTTT.

The chain links TRBV5-4 to TRBJ1-5; no firm D call. The CDR3 has 15 residues. With 0 bases removed from V and 5 bases from J, the gap between germline ends came to 12 bases. Germline assignment: CDR1 SGHNT and CDR2 YYREEE (reference sequence). The DNA for the CDR3 is TGTGCCAGCAGCTTGGCCCCCGGCGGGGATCAGCCCCAGCATTTT. This codes for CASSLAPGGDQPQHF.

This clone was detected only once. The V gene is TRBV9, the J gene TRBJ2-2; 7 bases are a match to TRBD2. The germline CDR1 and CDR2 sequences are SGDLS and YYNGEE. The V segment lost 0 bases and the J segment 6 bases; nucleotides outside the gene matches: 5. The CDR3 contains 15 residues. The CDR3 DNA sequence: TGTGCCAGCAGCGTAGAAGGTAGCGGGCCCGGGGAGCTGTTTTTT. This sequence encodes CASSVEGSGPGELFF.

The chain combines TRBV7-2 with TRBJ1-1, with 7 bases lining up with TRBD1. CDR3 length equals 16 residues. The ends lost 4 bases at V and 4 bases at J; junction bases unmatched: 12. CDR1 and CDR2 from the germline V gene are SGHTA and FQGNSA. The CDR3 DNA sequence: TGTGCCAGCAGCTCGGGGGCAGGGGGGTGGAGCACTGAAGCTTTCTTT. Translation gives CASSSGAGGWSTEAFF.

J is TRBJ1-1 and V is TRBV6-2 or TRBV6-3; D may be TRBD1 (6 bases). CDR3 length: 12 amino acids. In germline, CDR1 is MNHEY, CDR2 SVGEGT. The V and J ends lost 5 bases and 4 bases respectively, with 8 bases between them. DNA of the CDR3: TGTGCCAGCAGTCCAGGGGCCACTGAAGCTTTCTTT. This gives the protein CASSPGATEAFF.

The chain couples TRBV27 to TRBJ1-1; unclear D gene. CDR1 is MNHEY, CDR2 SMNVEV, per germline (reference sequence). V was clipped by 3 bases and J by 0 bases, with 11 bases between them. The CDR3 loop spans 15 amino acids. The CDR3 DNA follows: TGTGCCAGCAGTTTTAGGAGACGGTTGAACACTGAAGCTTTCTTT. Its protein product is CASSFRRRLNTEAFF.

This chain joins TRBV5-1 and TRBJ2-7; 8 bases line up with TRBD2. Germline trimming cut 4 bases from V and 1 base from J; bases unmatched to any gene: 7. Per the germline V gene, CDR1 is SGHRS and CDR2 is YFSETQ. This CDR3 is 15 amino acids long. In DNA form, the CDR3 reads TGCGCCAGCAGCACTGGGACTAGATTGTCCTACGAGCAGTACTTC. Its translation: CASSTGTRLSYEQYF.

A word on this clone: Other DNA sequences in the sample encode the same CDR3. The gene calls are TRBV19 and TRBJ1-5; 8 bases match TRBD1. J was trimmed by 4 bases and V by 4 bases; bases with no gene match: 6. This CDR3 is 15 amino acids long. The germline V gene has CDR1 LNHDA and CDR2 SQIVND (reference sequence). The CDR3 DNA reads TGTGCCAGTAGTACCCGGGACAGGCTAAATCAGCCCCAGCATTTT. Its protein product is CASSTRDRLNQPQHF.

The J gene is TRBJ1-1, the V gene TRBV4-3, with 7 nucleotides matching TRBD1. V lost 3 bases, J lost 8 bases, and 6 bases stayed unmatched. The germline V gene encodes CDR1 LGHNA and CDR2 YSLEER. There are 13 residues in the CDR3. CDR3 DNA sequence: TGCGCCAGCAGCCACGGGACAGCGGTAGAAGCTTTCTTT. Translating gives CASSHGTAVEAFF.

This chain connects TRBV28 to TRBJ2-3, with D possibly TRBD2 on 6 matching bases. The CDR3 covers 13 residues. The germline V gene encodes CDR1 MDHEN and CDR2 SYDVKM. The germline V and J ends were trimmed by 5 bases and 12 bases, with 18 bases remaining between them. In DNA, the CDR3 is TGTGCCAGCAGTCCAGGGACTGGCCGCGTTCAGTATTTT. Encoded protein: CASSPGTGRVQYF.

V and J are TRBV3-1 (or the pseudogene TRBV3-2) and TRBJ2-5; maybe TRBD2 (5 bases). CDR1 and CDR2 from the germline V gene are LGHDT and YNNKEL (reference sequence). There are 16 residues in the CDR3. V lost 0 bases to trimming and J lost 2 bases, with 13 bases between them. CDR3 region: CASSQDPGSGQETQYF. CDR3 nucleotide sequence: TGTGCCAGCAGCCAAGATCCTGGGAGCGGACAAGAGACCCAGTACTTC.

The chain couples TRBV5-6 to TRBJ1-2; tentatively, D is TRBD1 (5 bases). This CDR3 comprises 14 residues. CDR1 SGHDT and CDR2 YYEEEE come from the germline V gene. V was clipped by 3 bases and J by 4 bases, with 13 bases between them. The CDR3 DNA is TGTGCCAGCAGCTGGGCGGGGCCTGCCTATGGCTACACCTTC. Translated, it gives CASSWAGPAYGYTF.

V and J are TRBV5-1 and TRBJ2-1; D may be TRBD1 (5 bases). Trimming took off 1 base at V and 10 bases at J, with 12 bases between the two ends. The CDR3 covers 13 residues. The germline gives CDR1 SGHRS, CDR2 YFSETQ. The CDR3 is CASSLQERTEQFF. The CDR3 region has the DNA TGCGCCAGCAGCTTGCAAGAACGGACAGAGCAGTTCTTC.

The V gene is TRBV2, the J gene TRBJ2-7, with TRBD1 as a possible D gene (5 bases). The CDR3 has 14 residues. Looked up from germline, CDR1 is SNHLY and CDR2 is FYNNEI. The V end was cut by 6 bases, the J end by 1 base, with 13 bases between. CDR3: CASRGTGHSYEQYF. DNA of the CDR3: TGTGCCAGCAGGGGTACAGGACATTCCTACGAGCAGTACTTC.

The genes are TRBV28 and TRBJ1-3; D is undetermined. CDR3 size: 17 residues. Germline-derived CDR1 and CDR2 are MDHEN and SYDVKM. The germline V and J ends were trimmed by 5 bases and 4 bases, with 21 bases remaining between them. The CDR3 is CASSPIRRRERGNTIYF. CDR3 DNA sequence: TGTGCCAGCAGTCCTATCCGACGGAGGGAGAGGGGAAACACCATATATTTT.

The V call is TRBV18, the J call TRBJ1-2; D not resolved. CDR1 is KGHSH, CDR2 LQKENI, per germline. This CDR3 has 17 residues. Trimming pared 4 bases from V and 2 bases from J, leaving 20 bases between. The CDR3 loop is CASSLEYVSSLNYGYTF. In DNA form, the CDR3 reads TGTGCCAGCTCACTCGAATATGTGTCGAGTTTAAACTATGGCTACACCTTC.

The rearrangement joins TRBV7-3 to TRBJ2-2; 12 bases line up with TRBD2. Germline assignment: CDR1 SGHTA and CDR2 FQGTGA. The CDR3 extends over 16 amino acids. Germline trimming cut 5 bases from V and 4 bases from J; bases unmatched to any gene: 5. The CDR3 DNA sequence: TGTGCCAGCAGCCCGCGGACTAGCGGGGCCACCGGGGAGCTGTTTTTT. It translates to CASSPRTSGATGELFF.

V and J are TRBV19 and TRBJ1-5; D gene ambiguous. Germline CDR1 and CDR2: LNHDA and SQIVND (reference sequence). The CDR3 spans 12 residues. The V end was cut by 7 bases, the J end by 5 bases, with 9 bases between. CDR3 region: CASTWADQPQHF. In nucleotides, the CDR3 is TGTGCCAGTACTTGGGCCGATCAGCCCCAGCATTTT.